This T cell receptor (beta chain) was captured by sequencing in a study of long-term antiretroviral therapy in people with HIV. A few counts support this clone. This CDR3 has 13 amino acids. Germline CDR1 SGDLS, CDR2 YYNGEE. The V gene lost 0 bases and the J gene lost 7 bases, with 10 bases spanning the gap. Researchers ran immunoSEQ v3.0 at survey level. Libraries were prepared by immunoSEQ multiplex PCR; TCRdb keeps only in-frame clonotypes and omits some of them. The sample contains about 16,000 clones, about 81% of which appear only once. The sequence was obtained from a woman between 40 and 55 years old with HIV. The J gene is TRBJ2-5, the V gene TRBV9; D not resolved. This specimen consisted of unsorted PBMCs, obtained about 3.1 years after starting antiretroviral therapy. The CDR3 DNA reads as TGTGCCAGCAGCGTAGGAGCCGGTGGGACCCAGTACTTC. Residues: CASSVGAGGTQYF.